The 22 T cell receptor beta chains below were found in one sample sequenced in a study of cytomegalovirus exposure and HLA in healthy donors. 13 Jbeta primers and 60 Vbeta primers were used for the PCR. The assay was immunoSEQ multiplex PCR, and TCRdb's table has in-frame clones only and misses some. The top ten clones hold 5.6% of a sample with 110,000 or so clones, roughly 79% of them seen once. The sequenced sample consisted of PBMCs. The receptors come from a male donor in good health and CMV-seronegative.

The rearrangement joins TRBV7-2 to TRBJ2-1; TRBD1 might be the D (5 bases). The V end lost 0 bases, the J end lost 7 bases, and 19 bases lay between the germline ends. Germline assignment: CDR1 SGHTA and CDR2 FQGNSA. CDR3 size: 17 residues. The CDR3 protein is CASSLAQGFAVRNEQFF. CDR3 nucleotide sequence: TGTGCCAGCAGCTTAGCCCAGGGATTCGCTGTCCGGAATGAGCAGTTCTTC.

This sequence joins TRBV5-1 and TRBJ2-3; TRBD2 is a possible D gene (5 bases). Germline CDR1 is SGHRS and CDR2 is YFSETQ. There are 17 residues in the CDR3. The V gene lost 4 bases and the J gene lost 2 bases, with 20 bases spanning the gap. CDR3 in DNA: TGCGCCAGCAGCCAAGGTCTAGCCGGGGTCCTCACAGATACGCAGTATTTT. It translates to CASSQGLAGVLTDTQYF.

In the case of this clone: Within the sample, other DNA sequences also encode this same CDR3. CDR3 sequence (DNA): TGCGCCAGCAGCCCGTTAGCGGGAGCGACAGATACGCAGTATTTT. As protein: CASSPLAGATDTQYF. This chain links TRBV5-1 with TRBJ2-3; 9 nucleotides line up with TRBD2. Trimming removed 4 bases from V and 3 bases from J; junction bases left unmatched: 6. This CDR3 has 15 amino acids. The germline V gene encodes CDR1 SGHRS and CDR2 YFSETQ.

The J gene is TRBJ1-3, the V gene TRBV15; D remains unclear. Germline CDR1 reads LNHNV; CDR2 reads YYDKDF (reference sequence). Trimming removed 0 bases at V and 4 bases at J, with 13 bases between. The CDR3 spans 16 residues. The CDR3 region has the DNA TGTGCCACCAGCAGAGATCGGAGGGCTTCCGGAAACACCATATATTTT. This encodes CATSRDRRASGNTIYF.

J is TRBJ1-2 and V is TRBV28; D ambiguous. The CDR3 loop spans 15 amino acids. The germline V gene has CDR1 MDHEN and CDR2 SYDVKM. With 3 bases removed from V and 2 bases from J, the gap between germline ends came to 13 bases. The CDR3 nucleotides read TGTGCCAGCAGTTTTTTACCCGGAGCGAACTATGGCTACACCTTC. This sequence encodes CASSFLPGANYGYTF.

The chain combines TRBV15 with TRBJ2-3; 7 nucleotides line up with TRBD1. Germline CDR1 reads LNHNV; CDR2 reads YYDKDF (reference sequence). Trimming removed 3 bases from V and 1 base from J; junction bases left unmatched: 4. CDR3 size: 15 residues. The CDR3 protein is CATSSRDRRTDTQYF. CDR3 DNA: TGTGCCACCAGCAGCCGGGACAGACGCACAGATACGCAGTATTTT.

The V call is TRBV9, the J call TRBJ1-4; the match to TRBD1 covers 7 bases. The CDR3 runs 13 residues. V was pared by 1 base and J by 10 bases, with 4 bases of the junction left unmatched. Germline assignment: CDR1 SGDLS and CDR2 YYNGEE. The CDR3 sequence: CASSVTGDGKLFF. In nucleotides, the CDR3 is TGTGCCAGCAGCGTAACAGGGGACGGAAAACTGTTTTTT. The full variable domain, in which reference TRBV9 and TRBJ1-4 provide the parts outside the CDR3, is DSGVTQTPKHLITATGQRVTLRCSPRSGDLSVYWYQQSLDQGLQFLIQYYNGEERAKGNILERFSAQQFPDLHSELNLSSLELGDSALYFCASSVTGDGKLFFGSGTQLSVL.

The table lists this clone with a few counts. The chain links TRBV6-1 to TRBJ2-7, with 8 bases aligning to TRBD2. CDR1 is MNHNS, CDR2 SASEGT, per germline. The CDR3 is 15 amino acids. Germline trimming cut 4 bases from V and 2 bases from J; bases unmatched to any gene: 7. The DNA of the CDR3 is TGTGCCAGCAGTGGTCAACTAGCGGTCGCCTACGAGCAGTACTTC. This gives the protein CASSGQLAVAYEQYF.

The chain recombines TRBV27 with TRBJ2-5; 8 positions match TRBD1. Germline V CDR1 and CDR2: MNHEY, SMNVEV (reference sequence). With V trimmed by 6 bases and J by 4 bases, 10 bases remained unmatched. This CDR3 comprises 15 residues. The CDR3 region is CASSTIVQGGETQYF. CDR3 bases: TGTGCCAGCAGCACCATCGTACAGGGGGGAGAGACCCAGTACTTC.

V is TRBV4-2 and J is TRBJ2-1, with 12 bases that match TRBD2. Losses at the gene ends were 2 bases for V and 2 bases for J; bases not matched to a gene: 10. Germline V gene lookup returns CDR1 LGHNA and CDR2 YNFKEQ. The CDR3 is made up of 19 amino acids. CDR3 sequence reads: CASSQLAGGPVFAYNEQFF. The DNA for the CDR3 is TGTGCCAGCAGCCAACTAGCGGGAGGGCCTGTGTTCGCCTACAATGAGCAGTTCTTC.

The V gene is TRBV6-1, the J gene TRBJ2-5; TRBD2 might be the D (6 bases). The V gene lost 7 bases and the J gene lost 1 base, with 13 bases spanning the gap. Germline CDR1 reads MNHNS; CDR2 reads SASEGT. The CDR3 spans 14 residues. The CDR3 reads CASTLASLQETQYF. CDR3 DNA: TGTGCCAGCACCCTAGCGAGTCTCCAAGAGACCCAGTACTTC.

The chain joins TRBV14 to TRBJ2-1, with D possibly matching TRBD2 (6 bases). The germline gives CDR1 SGHDN, CDR2 FVKESK. The CDR3 length is 15 residues. Trimming took off 4 bases at V and 8 bases at J, with 18 bases between the two ends. Written as DNA, the CDR3 is TGTGCCAGCAGCCTCGGGACTTTTGGGACCGATGAGCAGTTCTTC. As protein: CASSLGTFGTDEQFF.

V and J are TRBV4-1 and TRBJ2-2, with 7 bases aligning to TRBD1. The CDR3 length is 17 residues. Losses at the gene ends were 1 base for V and 5 bases for J; bases not matched to a gene: 10. Germline loops: CDR1 MGHRA, CDR2 YSYEKL. CDR3 sequence (DNA): TGCGCCAGCAGCCAAGTTTTCCGGGACAGCCAAACCGGGGAGCTGTTTTTT. Protein product: CASSQVFRDSQTGELFF.

This clone was observed a few times. V and J are TRBV7-3 and TRBJ2-3; no clear D. CDR3 length equals 18 residues. V was trimmed by 1 base and J by 2 bases, leaving 19 bases between them. The germline V gene has CDR1 SGHTA and CDR2 FQGTGA. The CDR3 sequence: CASSLKSGWQALTDTQYF. DNA for the CDR3: TGTGCCAGCAGCTTAAAATCCGGTTGGCAGGCTCTCACAGATACGCAGTATTTT.

This clone appeared a single time. This sequence joins TRBV27 and TRBJ1-2; 11 nucleotides align to TRBD1. Looked up from germline, CDR1 is MNHEY and CDR2 is SMNVEV (reference sequence). The trim removed 4 bases at V and 7 bases at J, leaving 5 bases unmatched. The CDR3 runs to 14 residues. The CDR3 DNA reads TGTGCCAGCAGTTGGGGACAGGGGGATGGTGGCTACACCTTC. Its protein is CASSWGQGDGGYTF.

The chain links TRBV23-1 to TRBJ2-2; D is possibly TRBD1 (6 bases). TRBV23-1 is classed as an ORF, of uncertain function. V lost 0 bases to trimming and J lost 0 bases, with 11 bases between them. The CDR3 length is 17 residues. The CDR3 sequence: CASSQSGHLANTGELFF. The CDR3 DNA reads as TGCGCCAGCAGTCAATCGGGACACCTTGCGAACACCGGGGAGCTGTTTTTT.

The chain recombines TRBV4-2 with TRBJ1-1, with D hard to call. V gave up 0 bases and J gave up 2 bases, with 7 bases separating them. Looked up from germline, CDR1 is LGHNA and CDR2 is YNFKEQ. This CDR3 region has 14 residues. The CDR3 reads CASSQDQFNTEAFF. The CDR3 nucleotides are TGTGCCAGCAGCCAAGACCAGTTCAACACTGAAGCTTTCTTT.

The V call is TRBV7-2, the J call TRBJ1-1; D perhaps matches TRBD1 (5 bases). The V end was cut by 2 bases, the J end by 4 bases, with 8 bases between. This CDR3 contains 13 residues. The germline gives CDR1 SGHTA, CDR2 FQGNSA. CDR3 sequence reads: CASSLRQSTEAFF. CDR3 coding DNA: TGTGCCAGCAGCTTACGACAGAGCACTGAAGCTTTCTTT. Complete variable domain (other parts from reference TRBV7-2 and TRBJ1-1): GAGVSQSPSNKVTEKGKDVELRCDPISGHTALYWYRQSLGQGLEFLIYFQGNSAPDKSGLPSDRFSAERTGGSVSTLTIQRTQQEDSAVYLCASSLRQSTEAFFGQGTRLTVV.

This clone was seen just once. This chain links TRBV5-1 with TRBJ1-1; D call uncertain. This CDR3 contains 13 residues. In germline, CDR1 is SGHRS, CDR2 YFSETQ. Trimming shortened V by 1 base and J by 2 bases, and 6 bases separated the two germline ends. The CDR3 region has the DNA TGCGCCAGCAGCTTGACAGAAAACACTGAAGCTTTCTTT. The encoded protein is CASSLTENTEAFF. Combining the CDR3 with reference TRBV5-1 and TRBJ1-1 gives the whole variable domain KAGVTQTPRYLIKTRGQQVTLSCSPISGHRSVSWYQQTPGQGLQFLFEYFSETQRNKGNFPGRFSGRQFSNSRSEMNVSTLELGDSALYLCASSLTENTEAFFGQGTRLTVV.

J is TRBJ2-1 and V is TRBV9; the match to TRBD2 covers 13 bases. Germline lookup yields CDR1 SGDLS and CDR2 YYNGEE. This CDR3 is 16 amino acids long. Losses at the gene ends were 3 bases for V and 7 bases for J; bases not matched to a gene: 7. The CDR3 region has the DNA TGTGCCAGCAGCGGCGAGGGACTAGCGGGGCTTAATGAGCAGTTCTTC. It codes for CASSGEGLAGLNEQFF.

Only a few counts were recorded for this clone. The chain is built from TRBV11-2 and TRBJ2-3; D is unresolved. CDR1 is SGHAT and CDR2 is FQNNGV in the germline V gene. The CDR3 totals 15 residues. Trimming left V 0 bases short and J 1 base short, with 8 bases between. The CDR3 DNA sequence: TGTGCCAGCAGCTTAGAAGCAGGCCGCACAGATACGCAGTATTTT. Translating gives CASSLEAGRTDTQYF.

The chain joins TRBV10-3 to TRBJ2-5, with D perhaps TRBD2 (5 bases). V gave up 4 bases and J gave up 2 bases, with 11 bases separating them. Germline assignment: CDR1 ENHRY and CDR2 SYGVKD. The length of the CDR3 is 14 residues. The DNA for the CDR3 is TGTGCCATCAGTGGTTTTGCGGGTCAAGAGACCCAGTACTTC. It yields the protein CAISGFAGQETQYF.